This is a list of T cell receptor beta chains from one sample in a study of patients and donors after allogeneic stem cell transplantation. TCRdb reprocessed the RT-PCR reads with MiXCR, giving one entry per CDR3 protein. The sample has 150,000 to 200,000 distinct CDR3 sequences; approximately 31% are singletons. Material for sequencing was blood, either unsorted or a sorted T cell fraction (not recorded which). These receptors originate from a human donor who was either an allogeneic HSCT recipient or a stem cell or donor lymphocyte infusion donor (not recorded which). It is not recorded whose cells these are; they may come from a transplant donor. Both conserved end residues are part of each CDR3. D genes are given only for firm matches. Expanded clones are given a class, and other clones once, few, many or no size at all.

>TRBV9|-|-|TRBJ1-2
TGTGCCAGCAGGGCAGGGGACTACTATGGCTACACCTTC
CASRAGDYYGYTF
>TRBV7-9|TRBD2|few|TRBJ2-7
TGTGCCAGCAGCTTTATAGCGGGAGGGCCGGACGAGCAGTACTTC
CASSFIAGGPDEQYF
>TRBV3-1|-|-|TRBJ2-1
TGTGCCAGCAGCTACCGACACGCGGCTTCCTACAATGAGCAGTTCTTC
CASSYRHAASYNEQFF
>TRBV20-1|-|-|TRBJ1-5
TGCAGCGCCCCGCTAACCTCAGGGCAGCCCCAGCATTTT
CSAPLTSGQPQHF
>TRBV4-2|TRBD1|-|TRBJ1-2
TGTGCCAGCAGCCAAGATGGGCGACAGGGCTTCGAGGGCTATGGCTACACCTTC
CASSQDGRQGFEGYGYTF
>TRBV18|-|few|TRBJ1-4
TGTGCCAGCTCCCCCGACAGATCGACTAATGAAAAACTGTTTTTT
CASSPDRSTNEKLFF
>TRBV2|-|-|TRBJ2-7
TGTGCCAGCAGTGCCGGCAGGGGGGTCGAGCAGTACTTC
CASSAGRGVEQYF
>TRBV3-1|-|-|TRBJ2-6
TGTGCCAGCAGCCAAGGACCGGCTGGGGCCAACGTCCTGACTTTC
CASSQGPAGANVLTF
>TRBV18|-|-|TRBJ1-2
TGTGCCAGCTCACCATTCCCGGGACGGCCCCATGGCTACACCTTC
CASSPFPGRPHGYTF
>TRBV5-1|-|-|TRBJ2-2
TGCGCCAGCAGCTTGGTGGCGGTTCTCACCGGGGAGCTGTTTTTT
CASSLVAVLTGELFF
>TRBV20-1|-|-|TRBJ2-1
TGCAGTGCTAGGTTCCATTCAAGGGGCAATGAGCAGTTCTTC
CSARFHSRGNEQFF
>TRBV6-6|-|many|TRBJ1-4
TGTGCCAGCACCTTCCTCGGACACACAACTAATGAAAAACTGTTTTTT
CASTFLGHTTNEKLFF
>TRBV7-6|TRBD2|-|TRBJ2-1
TGTGCCAGCAGCTATAGGCGGGGGGGATTATACAATGAGCAGTTCTTC
CASSYRRGGLYNEQFF
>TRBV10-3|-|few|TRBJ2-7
TGTGCCATCTCTGAGGCCGGCCTTGGGTACGAGCAGTACTTC
CAISEAGLGYEQYF
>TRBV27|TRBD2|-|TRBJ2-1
TGTGCCAGCAGTTGGAGCGGGAGTATTCATGAGCAGTTCTTC
CASSWSGSIHEQFF
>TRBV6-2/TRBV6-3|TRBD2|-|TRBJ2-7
TGTGCCAGCAGGAGGACTAGCGTGTACGAGCAGTACTTC
CASRRTSVYEQYF
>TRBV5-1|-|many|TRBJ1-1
TGCGCCAGCAGCTTGGCCTACAGGGAGGGCACTGAAGCTTTCTTT
CASSLAYREGTEAFF
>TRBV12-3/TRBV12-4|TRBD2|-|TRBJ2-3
TGTGCCAGCAGTTCTGGACTAGACCCAGATACGCAGTATTTT
CASSSGLDPDTQYF
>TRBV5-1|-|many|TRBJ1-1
TGCGCCAGCAGCTTGGCTGATAGGGGCACTGAAGCTTTCTTT
CASSLADRGTEAFF
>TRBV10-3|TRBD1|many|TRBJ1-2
TGTGCCATCAACCCCGGGACAGGGTGGGACTATGGCTACACCTTC
CAINPGTGWDYGYTF
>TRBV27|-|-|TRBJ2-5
TGTGCCAGCAAGGGTGAATGGTACCAAGAGACCCAGTACTTC
CASKGEWYQETQYF
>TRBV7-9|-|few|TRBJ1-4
TGTGCCAGCGGGGCCTCAGCAACTAATGAAAAACTGTTTTTT
CASGASATNEKLFF
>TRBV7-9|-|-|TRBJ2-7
TGTGCCAGCAGCACTACGGGGTCCTCCTACGAGCAGTACTTC
CASSTTGSSYEQYF
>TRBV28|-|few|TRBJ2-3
TGTGCTATACAGATTTCCCATGGCACAGATACGCAGTATTTT
CAIQISHGTDTQYF
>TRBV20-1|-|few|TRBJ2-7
TGCAGTGCTAGAGATGGCAGTTCCTACGAGCAGTACTTC
CSARDGSSYEQYF
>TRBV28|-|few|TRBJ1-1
TGTGCCAGCAGTGATATGAACACTGAAGCTTTCTTT
CASSDMNTEAFF
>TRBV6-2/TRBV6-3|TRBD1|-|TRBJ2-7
TGTGCCAGCTCTCGAGCAACAGGGGGCTTTTACGAGCAGTACTTC
CASSRATGGFYEQYF
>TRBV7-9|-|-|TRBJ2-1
TGTGCCAGCAGCCCCCCCCGCAGGTCAACTTACAATGAGCAGTTCTTC
CASSPPRRSTYNEQFF
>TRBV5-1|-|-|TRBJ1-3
TGCGCCAGCAGCGCTTCAGGGTCCGGAAACACCATATATTTT
CASSASGSGNTIYF
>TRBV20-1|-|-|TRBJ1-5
TGCAGTGCTAGGGGCCGAATCAATCAGCCCCAGCATTTT
CSARGRINQPQHF
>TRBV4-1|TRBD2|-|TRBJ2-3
TGCGCCAGCAGCCATGAGACTAGCGGACTTTCGGGAGATACGCAGTATTTT
CASSHETSGLSGDTQYF
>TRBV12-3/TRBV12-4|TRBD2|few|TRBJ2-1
TGTGCCAGCTATCCTATGACCAGCGGGAGTAATGAGCAGTTCTTC
CASYPMTSGSNEQFF
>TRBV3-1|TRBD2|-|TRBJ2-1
TGTGCCAGCAGCCAAGAGTGGGGGACAGCCGGGACTAGCAGTTACAATGAGCAGTTCTTC
CASSQEWGTAGTSSYNEQFF
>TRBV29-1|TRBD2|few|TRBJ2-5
TGCAGCGCCGAACGACTAGCGAGGGAGACCCAGTACTTC
CSAERLARETQYF
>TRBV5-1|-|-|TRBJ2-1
TGCGCCAGCAGCTTGGACCCTTCCCGTTACAATGAGCAGTTCTTC
CASSLDPSRYNEQFF
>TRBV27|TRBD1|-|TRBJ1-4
TGTGCCAGCAGAGGGGGCAGTCAAGGGGAAAAACTGTTTTTT
CASRGGSQGEKLFF
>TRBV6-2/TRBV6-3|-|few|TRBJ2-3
TGTGCCAGCAGTTACCCGGTGGCGGGTACGCAGTATTTT
CASSYPVAGTQYF
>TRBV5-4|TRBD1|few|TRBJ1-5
TGTGCCAGCAGCTTCGGGACAGGGGTTTATAGCAATCAGCCCCAGCATTTT
CASSFGTGVYSNQPQHF
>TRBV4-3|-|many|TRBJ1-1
TGCGCCAGCAGCCAAGTGTACGGCACCCTGGGGAACACTGAAGCTTTCTTT
CASSQVYGTLGNTEAFF
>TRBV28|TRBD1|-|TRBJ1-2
TGTGCCAGCAGTTTAAGAGGGGGCTCCGATGGCTACACCTTC
CASSLRGGSDGYTF
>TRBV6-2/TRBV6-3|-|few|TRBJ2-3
TGTGCCAGCAGTCAGAGCAGAACAGATACGCAGTATTTT
CASSQSRTDTQYF
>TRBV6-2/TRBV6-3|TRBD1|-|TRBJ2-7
TGTGCCAGCAGTCCGACCGGACAGGGCCACCCCTACTACGAGCAGTACTTC
CASSPTGQGHPYYEQYF
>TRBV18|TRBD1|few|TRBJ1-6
TGTGCCAGCTCACCAAGGACAGGCTATAATTCACCCCTCCACTTT
CASSPRTGYNSPLHF
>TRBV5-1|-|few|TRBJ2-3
TGCGCCAGCAGCTCCACGCGCAGCACGCAGTATTTT
CASSSTRSTQYF
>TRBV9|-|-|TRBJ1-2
TGTGCCAGCAGCCCCCGTGTGGGTGGGGGCTGGGAAAGCTACACCTTC
CASSPRVGGGWESYTF
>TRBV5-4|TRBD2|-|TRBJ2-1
TGTGCCAGCAGCTTGGAAATACCGGTTAGCGGGAGCTACAATGAGCAGTTCTTC
CASSLEIPVSGSYNEQFF
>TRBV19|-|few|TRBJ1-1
TGTGCCAGTAGCACAGGGCGCACTGAAGCTTTCTTT
CASSTGRTEAFF
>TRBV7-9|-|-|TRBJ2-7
TGTGCCAGCAGCTCAGGACTACCAACTCGTGGGGATCACTCCTACGAGCAGTACTTC
CASSSGLPTRGDHSYEQYF
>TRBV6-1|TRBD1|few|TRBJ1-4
TGTGCCAGCAGGGCGACAGGGCGGACTGAAAAACTGTTTTTT
CASRATGRTEKLFF
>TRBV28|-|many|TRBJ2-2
TGTGCCAGCAGTCAGAACACCGGGGAGCTGTTTTTT
CASSQNTGELFF
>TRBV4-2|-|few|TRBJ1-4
TGTGCCAGCAGCCAGGGAGGTGGATCTGAGGTCGAAAAACTGTTTTTT
CASSQGGGSEVEKLFF
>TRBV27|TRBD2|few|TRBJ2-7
TGTGCCAGCAGCCAGACTAGCGGGATACACTACGAGCAGTACTTC
CASSQTSGIHYEQYF
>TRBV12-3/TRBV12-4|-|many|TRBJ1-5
TGTGCCAGCAGTTTATTCGGAGGGGCCAATCAGCCCCAGCATTTT
CASSLFGGANQPQHF
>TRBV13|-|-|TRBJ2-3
TGTGCCAGCAGCATCGGACTATTCGCGCAGTATTTT
CASSIGLFAQYF
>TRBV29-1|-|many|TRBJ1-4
TGCAGCGTGACGAGGTCCGGCCTTAATGAAAAACTGTTTTTT
CSVTRSGLNEKLFF